The 18 T cell receptor beta chains presented below share a single source sample, sequenced in a study of blood T cell repertoires in COVID-19. Clones were sequenced by immunoSEQ multiplex PCR, and TCRdb holds only the in-frame ones, with some missing. This table holds 200,000 to 300,000 clones, around 87% found once. Sequenced material: peripheral blood. These receptor sequences come from a woman aged 55-70 years with COVID-19, enrolled during active disease.

As for this clone: Other DNA variants within this sample encode the same CDR3. This chain uses TRBV7-3 with TRBJ2-2, with 10 bases matching TRBD1. This CDR3 contains 15 residues. J lost 5 bases, V lost 5 bases, and 5 bases had no gene match. Germline CDR1 reads SGHTA; CDR2 reads FQGTGA. The CDR3 sequence: CASSPRTGGTGELFF. CDR3 DNA sequence: TGTGCCAGCAGCCCTCGGACAGGGGGGACCGGGGAGCTGTTTTTT.

The chain combines TRBV12-3 or TRBV12-4 with TRBJ1-1; D is undetermined. V shed 5 bases and J shed 0 bases, with 7 bases lying between them. The CDR3 has 13 amino acids. CDR3 sequence (DNA): TGTGCCAGCAGTGTACAAGTGAACACTGAAGCTTTCTTT. This sequence encodes CASSVQVNTEAFF.

The chain uses TRBV19 and TRBJ1-2, with D hard to call. CDR3 size: 11 residues. The V and J ends lost 6 bases and 4 bases respectively, with 6 bases between them. Germline CDR1 LNHDA, CDR2 SQIVND (reference sequence). CDR3 nucleotide sequence: TGTGCCAGTAGGGGCGCCTATGGCTACACCTTC. This sequence encodes CASRGAYGYTF.

A word on this clone: A much larger clone differs by one base, so this may be a read error. The chain links TRBV28 to TRBJ2-7; 9 positions match TRBD1. The germline CDR1 and CDR2 sequences are MDHEN and SYDVKM. CDR3 length equals 13 residues. V was pared by 6 bases and J by 3 bases, with 3 bases of the junction left unmatched. Here the CDR3 reads CASRDRGSYEQYF. In DNA form, the CDR3 reads TGTGCCAGCAGGGACAGGGGAAGCTACGAGCAGTACTTC.

V is TRBV4-1 and J is TRBJ2-1, with TRBD2 identical over 12 bases. Trimming cost V 4 bases and J 4 bases; bases outside gene matches: 11. The CDR3 is 18 amino acids. Germline loops: CDR1 MGHRA, CDR2 YSYEKL. CDR3 sequence: CASSLGASGRADYNEQFF. As DNA, the CDR3 is TGCGCCAGCAGCCTAGGGGCTAGCGGGAGGGCGGATTACAATGAGCAGTTCTTC.

This clone was detected a few times. This chain connects TRBV29-1 to TRBJ2-5; D not certain. The V end lost 4 bases, the J end lost 2 bases, and 14 bases lay between the germline ends. There are 14 residues in the CDR3. Germline CDR1 reads SQVTM; CDR2 reads ANQGSEA. The CDR3 sequence is CSVGPRRLQETQYF. The CDR3 bases are TGCAGCGTTGGGCCTCGGAGACTGCAAGAGACCCAGTACTTC.

The chain couples TRBV28 to TRBJ1-1; 7 nucleotides align to TRBD1. Trimming at V came to 4 bases and at J to 0 bases, leaving 14 bases not matched to a gene. CDR1 is MDHEN and CDR2 is SYDVKM in the germline V gene. This CDR3 is built from 18 residues. In DNA, the CDR3 is TGTGCCAGCAGTTCCCTTACAGGGGAGGCCCCTTTGAACACTGAAGCTTTCTTT. It specifies CASSSLTGEAPLNTEAFF.

The rearrangement uses TRBV19 and TRBJ1-5; a weak D match, TRBD1 (5 bases). CDR3 length: 18 residues. Deletions cut 7 bases from V and 2 bases from J, with 24 bases between. Germline CDR1 and CDR2: LNHDA and SQIVND (reference sequence). CDR3 DNA sequence: TGTGCCAGTACCCCAGGGTGGCAGGTGGTCGTGGGCAATCAGCCCCAGCATTTT. This translates into CASTPGWQVVVGNQPQHF.

The rearrangement links TRBV5-1 to TRBJ2-3; 11 positions agree with TRBD2. Germline CDR1 SGHRS, CDR2 YFSETQ. The V and J ends lost 1 base and 0 bases, in that order; junction bases with no gene match: 4. This CDR3 spans 17 amino acids. Written as DNA, the CDR3 is TGCGCCAGCAGCTTGCCTAGCGGGAGGCCTAGCACAGATACGCAGTATTTT. This codes for CASSLPSGRPSTDTQYF.

This clone was counted once. The chain links TRBV2 to TRBJ2-5; D possibly corresponds to TRBD2 (5 bases). CDR3 length equals 15 residues. CDR1 is SNHLY, CDR2 FYNNEI, per germline. Between the trimmed V and J ends, which lost 6 bases and 7 bases, there was a span of 21 bases. The CDR3 coding sequence is TGTGCCAGCAGGACCTACAGCTCGCTCGAGGGGACCCAGTACTTC. Protein: CASRTYSSLEGTQYF.

V is TRBV7-3 and J is TRBJ2-5; D might be TRBD2 (5 bases). V gave up 5 bases and J gave up 5 bases, with 12 bases separating them. Germline CDR1 is SGHTA and CDR2 is FQGTGA. The CDR3 is 13 amino acids. The DNA for the CDR3 is TGTGCCAGCAGCCCCCCGGGATCGGAGACCCAGTACTTC. Encoded protein: CASSPPGSETQYF.

This clone has just one count. CDR3 region: CSVAGTRLAGGMGELFF. CDR3 DNA sequence: TGCAGCGTCGCGGGGACCCGACTAGCGGGAGGGATGGGGGAGCTGTTTTTT. This chain connects TRBV29-1 to TRBJ2-2, with 14 nucleotides matching TRBD2. This CDR3 is 17 amino acids long. The V gene end was trimmed by 6 bases and the J gene end by 8 bases; junction bases not matched to a gene: 14. From germline, CDR1 is SQVTM and CDR2 ANQGSEA.

V gene TRBV19 combines with J gene TRBJ1-5; a weak D match, TRBD1 (5 bases). V gave up 7 bases and J gave up 6 bases, with 13 bases separating them. Germline V gene lookup returns CDR1 LNHDA and CDR2 SQIVND (reference sequence). The CDR3 has 13 amino acids. CDR3 sequence: CASKGRVSQPQHF. DNA of the CDR3: TGTGCCAGTAAAGGCAGGGTCAGTCAGCCCCAGCATTTT.

This clone was observed once. The junction shows a germline mismatch at one end, possibly a read error. This chain joins TRBV6-5 and TRBJ1-1, with TRBD1 identical over 8 bases. This CDR3 spans 15 amino acids. Germline CDR1 reads MNHEY; CDR2 reads SVGAGI. This chain's CDR3 is CASSYSNVRGRGAFF. The CDR3 region has the DNA TGTGCCAGCAGCTACTCGAATGTCAGGGGGCGGGGAGCTTTCTTT.

Comment on this clone: Within the sample, other DNA sequences also encode this same CDR3. The chain uses TRBV6-2 or TRBV6-3 and TRBJ2-1; D might be TRBD2 (5 bases). V was cut by 6 bases and J by 6 bases, with 9 bases left in between. The CDR3 is made up of 12 amino acids. In germline, CDR1 is MNHEY, CDR2 SVGEGT. CDR3 nucleotide sequence: TGTGCCAGCAGCCCCAGCGGCAATGAGCAGTTCTTC. Encoded protein: CASSPSGNEQFF.

This clone was counted once. V is TRBV6-5 and J is TRBJ2-7; 7 nucleotides align to TRBD1. V lost 3 bases and J lost 3; bases outside the gene matches: 8. Germline V gene lookup returns CDR1 MNHEY and CDR2 SVGAGI. The CDR3 extends over 15 amino acids. The CDR3 nucleotides are TGTGCCAGCAGTTATTCTCCAGGGGGAAACTACGAGCAGTACTTC. This translates into CASSYSPGGNYEQYF.

The J gene is TRBJ1-5, the V gene TRBV6-4; D uncertain. Germline V gene data show CDR1 as MRHNA and CDR2 as SNTAGT. The CDR3 consists of 11 residues. V shed 8 bases and J shed 5 bases, with 7 bases lying between them. CDR3 in amino acids: CASGNDQPQHF. CDR3 nucleotide sequence: TGTGCCAGCGGCAACGATCAGCCCCAGCATTTT.

This CDR3 is CATSDFNRGNNEQFF. The CDR3 coding sequence is TGTGCCACCAGTGATTTTAACAGGGGAAACAATGAGCAGTTCTTC. The chain uses TRBV24-1 and TRBJ2-1; 7 positions agree with TRBD1. Germline CDR1 reads KGHDR; CDR2 reads SFDVKD. This CDR3 spans 15 amino acids. Germline trimming cut 1 base from V and 5 bases from J; bases unmatched to any gene: 4.